This TCR beta chain is drawn from a study of OX40 agonist ivuxolimab in advanced cancers. For the study at large: In three patients, partial responses were observed, one with hepatocellular carcinoma and two with cutaneous melanoma.

General study findings and limits: With doses of 0.1-3.0 mg/kg, partial responders showed among the lowest clonal expansion. Low levels of normalized T-cell clonal expansion also appeared in some nonresponders. More expanded clones were found, on average, in CD8+ than in CD4+ T cells.

Remarks on this clone: Its antigen is still unknown.

Using immunoSEQ multiplex PCR, the repertoire was profiled, and TCRdb retains in-frame clones only, with some absent. The sample lists tens of thousands of clones, 94% occurring once. Looked up from germline, CDR1 is LNHDA and CDR2 is SQIVND (reference sequence). V was trimmed by 0 bases and J by 2 bases, leaving 11 bases between them. The CDR3 runs 16 residues. The specimen comprised CD4+ or CD8+ T cells sorted from blood, sampled in a trial of the OX40 agonist ivuxolimab. This sequence originates from an adult with an advanced solid tumor such as melanoma, head and neck, liver or kidney cancer. The V gene is TRBV19, the J gene TRBJ2-1; possibly TRBD2 for D (5 bases). The CDR3 bases are TGTGCCAGTAGTATAGATCAGTGGACTCCCTACAATGAGCAGTTCTTC. Protein product: CASSIDQWTPYNEQFF.